This TCR beta chain was retrieved from a study of CD8+ T cells in alopecia areata. Treatment given: oral pan-JAK inhibitor, 5-10 mg twice daily. Reverse transcription of extracted RNA yielded cDNA, which provided the sequencing template. This table comes from immunoSEQ multiplex PCR, and its TCRdb copy is limited to in-frame clones, with some not included. The sample has about 100,000 clones; roughly 60% are singletons. The TCR sequence derives from a human donor with alopecia areata. Sequenced here: CD8+ T cells sorted from blood, sampled at approximately week 60, from a patient treated with tofacitinib.

The DNA of the CDR3 is TGTGCCAGCAGCGTAGACGTTGGAGGGACAGGTTTAAACGAGCAGTACTTC. Translated, it gives CASSVDVGGTGLNEQYF. This chain uses TRBV9 with TRBJ2-7; TRBD1 aligns across 8 bases. Germline V gene sequence: CDR1 SGDLS, CDR2 YYNGEE. The ends lost 0 bases at V and 5 bases at J; junction bases unmatched: 13. CDR3 length: 17 amino acids.